Sequencing of this TCR beta chain was carried out in a study of metastatic and nonmetastatic thyroid tumors. Study-level background: Where malignant and benign thyroid patients were concerned, repertoires were compared across blood and tumor or nodule tissue.

For this clone: What it binds is unknown. Just one base apart from a much larger clone, this may be a read error.

Looked up from germline, CDR1 is SGHVS and CDR2 is FNYEAQ. The CDR3 totals 14 residues. Trimming shortened V by 1 base and J by 3 bases, and 8 bases separated the two germline ends. Authors' methods: A distant-metastasis classifier for papillary thyroid cancer was built using CDR3 differences across clinicopathological groups. Through MiXCR, TCRdb re-clonotyped the PCR reads. In this record, the V and J calls reflect TCRdb's handling and not the investigators' own analysis. The repertoire has 50,000 or so clones, around a quarter of them found once; the top ten carry roughly 3.2%. General observations from the study: It was reportedly found that TCR beta diversity was significantly higher in malignant thyroid tumors than in benign nodules, a difference seen in both blood and tumor samples.

There were no patients who had received any treatment before thyroid surgery. The chain carries TRBV7-6 and TRBJ2-3; D uncertain. Sequencing input: blood. The sequence was obtained from a male donor with papillary thyroid cancer or a benign thyroid nodule (not recorded which). Some clones in this sample may be carry-over from other donors' samples. In DNA, the CDR3 is TGTGCCAGCAGCTTAGAGGCGGTAACAGATACGCAGTATTTT. Its protein product is CASSLEAVTDTQYF.